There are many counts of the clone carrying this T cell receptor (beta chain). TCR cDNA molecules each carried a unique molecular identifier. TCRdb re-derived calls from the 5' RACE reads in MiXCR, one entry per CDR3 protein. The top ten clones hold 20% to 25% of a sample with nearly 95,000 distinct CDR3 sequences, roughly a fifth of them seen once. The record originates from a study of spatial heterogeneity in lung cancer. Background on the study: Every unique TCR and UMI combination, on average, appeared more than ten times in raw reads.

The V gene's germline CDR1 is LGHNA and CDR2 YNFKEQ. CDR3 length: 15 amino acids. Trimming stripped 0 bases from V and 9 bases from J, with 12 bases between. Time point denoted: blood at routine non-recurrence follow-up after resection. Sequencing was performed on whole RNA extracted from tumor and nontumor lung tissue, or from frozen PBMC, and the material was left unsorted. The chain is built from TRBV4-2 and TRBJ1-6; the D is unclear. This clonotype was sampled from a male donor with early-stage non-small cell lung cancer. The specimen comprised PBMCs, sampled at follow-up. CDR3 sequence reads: CASSQEGGGASPLHF. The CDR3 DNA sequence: TGTGCCAGCAGCCAAGAAGGTGGAGGAGCTTCACCCCTCCACTTT.